Below are 21 T cell receptor beta chains sequenced from a single sample in a study of T cell clonotyping in hematopoietic cell transplantation. The sample's time point: recipient sample about 28 days before transplant, after cytoreduction. TCRdb keeps only in-frame clones here, not all; method: immunoSEQ multiplex PCR. The sample contains roughly 28,000 clones, approximately 94% of which appear only once. The source material was peripheral blood mononuclear cells, sampled before stem cell transplant. These receptors came from a man in his forties or fifties with acute myeloid leukemia. Some clones in this sample may be carry-over from other donors' samples.

Only one count was recorded for this clone. This chain connects TRBV25-1 to TRBJ1-2; D is unresolved. Trimming removed 1 base at V and 13 bases at J, with 19 bases between. CDR3 length: 14 residues. CDR1 and CDR2 from the germline V gene are MGHDK and SYGVNS. The CDR3 region is CASSEFGFHRRVTF. CDR3 DNA sequence: TGTGCCAGCAGTGAATTTGGCTTCCATCGGAGGGTCACCTTC.

This clone was recorded once. V usage is TRBV19 and J usage is TRBJ2-2; the match to TRBD2 covers 12 bases. CDR3 length: 16 residues. The J segment lost 7 bases and the V segment lost 4 bases, leaving 7 bases of the junction unmatched. The germline V gene has CDR1 LNHDA and CDR2 SQIVND (reference sequence). The CDR3 bases are TGTGCCAGTAGTAACCTAGCGGGAGGGCCAGGCGGGGAGCTGTTTTTT. This encodes CASSNLAGGPGGELFF.

Here the CDR3 DNA reads TGTGCCAGCAGTTCTAAGTGGGCCCAAAACATTCAGTACTTC. Protein sequence: CASSSKWAQNIQYF. The chain recombines TRBV28 with TRBJ2-4; no firm D call. Trimming stripped 4 bases from V and 5 bases from J, with 12 bases between. CDR3 length: 14 residues. Germline V lookup: CDR1 MDHEN, CDR2 SYDVKM.

This sequence joins TRBV7-8 and TRBJ1-5, with D unresolved. Germline V gene sequence: CDR1 SGHVS, CDR2 FQNEAQ. The CDR3 contains 13 residues. Trimming shortened V by 3 bases and J by 0 bases, and 3 bases separated the two germline ends. The CDR3 spells CASSFHSNQPQHF. The CDR3 DNA sequence: TGTGCCAGCAGCTTTCATAGCAATCAGCCCCAGCATTTT.

The gene calls are TRBV19 and TRBJ2-2, with D uncertain. Germline V lookup: CDR1 LNHDA, CDR2 SQIVND (reference sequence). This CDR3 has 14 amino acids. V shed 7 bases and J shed 4 bases, with 13 bases lying between them. The CDR3 region is CASIQTHRTGELFF. In nucleotides, the CDR3 is TGTGCCAGTATTCAGACGCACCGCACCGGGGAGCTGTTTTTT.

The chain is built from TRBV18 and TRBJ1-1, with TRBD1 matching over 7 bases. The CDR3 totals 15 residues. Germline V gives CDR1 KGHSH, CDR2 LQKENI. Germline trimming cut 1 base from V and 7 bases from J; bases unmatched to any gene: 9. As DNA, the CDR3 is TGTGCCAGCTCACCACTCTCAGGGGGGAGTTTTGAAGCTTTCTTT. It codes for CASSPLSGGSFEAFF. Together with reference TRBV18 and TRBJ1-1, the CDR3 gives the full variable domain: NAGVMQNPRHLVRRRGQEARLRCSPMKGHSHVYWYRQLPEEGLKFMVYLQKENIIDESGMPKERFSAEFPKEGPSILRIQQVVRGDSAAYFCASSPLSGGSFEAFFGQGTRLTVV.

This chain uses TRBV18 with TRBJ2-7; 7 bases fit TRBD1. The CDR3 is 13 residues long. The J segment lost 6 bases and the V segment lost 4 bases, leaving 6 bases of the junction unmatched. Germline-derived CDR1 and CDR2 are KGHSH and LQKENI. CDR3 in DNA: TGTGCCAGCTCACGACAGGGCGGCTCCGAGCAGTACTTC. This codes for CASSRQGGSEQYF.

The chain combines TRBV4-3 with TRBJ2-2; D call uncertain. V lost 1 base, J lost 6 bases, and 12 bases lay in between. The CDR3 sequence is 15 residues long. Germline CDR1 LGHNA, CDR2 YSLEER. The CDR3 here is CASSQVWVGPGELFF. For the CDR3, the DNA is TGCGCCAGCAGCCAAGTATGGGTGGGCCCCGGGGAGCTGTTTTTT.

V usage is TRBV7-6 and J usage is TRBJ2-1, with 12 bases fitting TRBD2. This CDR3 has 16 amino acids. V was clipped by 5 bases and J by 4 bases; unmatched bases: 6. Germline CDR1 SGHVS, CDR2 FNYEAQ. CDR3 nucleotides: TGTGCCAGCAGCCCGAGACTAGCGGGGGTATACAATGAGCAGTTCTTC. This sequence encodes CASSPRLAGVYNEQFF.

V gene TRBV6-5 combines with J gene TRBJ2-3; possible D gene TRBD2, 5 bases. Germline loops: CDR1 MNHEY, CDR2 SVGAGI. Between the trimmed V and J ends, which lost 2 bases and 4 bases, there was a span of 16 bases. The CDR3 contains 16 residues. DNA for the CDR3: TGTGCCAGCAGTTACGAGGGCACTCCCGTCCCAGATACGCAGTATTTT. It is translated as CASSYEGTPVPDTQYF.

The J gene is TRBJ2-7, the V gene TRBV29-1; 8 positions agree with TRBD2. This CDR3 spans 14 amino acids. V shed 6 bases and J 2 bases; nucleotides not matched to a gene: 9. The germline gives CDR1 SQVTM, CDR2 ANQGSEA. CDR3 in DNA: TGCAGCGTAAGACTAGCGTGGATACCCTACGAGCAGTACTTC. Its protein product is CSVRLAWIPYEQYF.

The chain joins TRBV7-6 to TRBJ2-7; 7 bases match TRBD1. The germline V gene has CDR1 SGHVS and CDR2 FNYEAQ. CDR3 length equals 15 residues. The ends lost 5 bases at V and 7 bases at J; junction bases unmatched: 14. This CDR3 is CASSPRQGLGREQYF. In DNA form, the CDR3 reads TGTGCCAGCAGCCCCCGACAGGGCCTAGGTCGTGAGCAGTACTTC.

CDR3 coding DNA: TGCGCCAGCAGCTTGGGGACAGGGGGGCTAAATCAGCCCCAGCATTTT. It codes for CASSLGTGGLNQPQHF. The rearrangement uses TRBV5-1 and TRBJ1-5; 10 bases map to TRBD1. The V and J ends lost 0 bases and 4 bases, in that order; junction bases with no gene match: 4. CDR1 and CDR2 from the germline V gene are SGHRS and YFSETQ. The CDR3 has 16 residues.

The chain recombines TRBV19 with TRBJ1-2; possibly TRBD1 for D (6 bases). This CDR3 region has 13 residues. V lost 4 bases and J 2 bases, leaving 8 bases between the germline ends. Germline CDR1 is LNHDA and CDR2 is SQIVND (reference sequence). The DNA for the CDR3 is TGTGCCAGTAGTAGGGACAACAACTATGGCTACACCTTC. Translating it yields CASSRDNNYGYTF.

This rearrangement joins TRBV6-5 to TRBJ2-1; D uncertain. The V end lost 2 bases, the J end lost 3 bases, and 8 bases lay between the germline ends. Germline CDR1 and CDR2: MNHEY and SVGAGI. CDR3 length: 14 residues. The CDR3 DNA reads as TGTGCCAGCAGTTACGGCAGGTTCTACAATGAGCAGTTCTTC. Its protein product is CASSYGRFYNEQFF.

This chain joins TRBV19 and TRBJ1-2; D uncertain. Trimming left V 1 base short and J 4 bases short, with 13 bases between. Germline V CDR1 and CDR2: LNHDA, SQIVND (reference sequence). The CDR3 loop spans 15 amino acids. The CDR3 region has the DNA TGTGCCAGTAGTATAGGGTTCGGGCAGGTCTATGGCTACACCTTC. The encoded protein is CASSIGFGQVYGYTF.

This chain uses TRBV30 with TRBJ1-2; TRBD1 is a possible D gene (5 bases). CDR1 and CDR2 (germline): GTSNPN, SVGIG (reference sequence). CDR3 size: 15 residues. V lost 2 bases and J lost 6, with 19 bases in between. As DNA, the CDR3 is TGTGCCTGGAGTATATCGGACACCCCGGGCCATGGCTACACCTTC. This translates into CAWSISDTPGHGYTF.

The chain links TRBV5-6 to TRBJ1-1; 11 nucleotides align to TRBD1. After removal of 6 bases from V and 6 bases from J, the junction contained 7 bases not matched to a gene. This CDR3 has 14 amino acids. Germline V CDR1 and CDR2: SGHDT, YYEEEE. CDR3 sequence reads: CASTRDRGAPEAFF. CDR3 sequence (DNA): TGTGCCAGCACCCGGGACAGGGGGGCACCTGAAGCTTTCTTT.

This chain links TRBV7-2 with TRBJ2-3; 9 bases are shared with TRBD2. The trim removed 5 bases at V and 11 bases at J, leaving 14 bases unmatched. In germline, CDR1 is SGHTA, CDR2 FQGNSA. The CDR3 spans 15 residues. As DNA, the CDR3 is TGTGCCAGCAGCCCCATTTCCGGGCTAGCGGGACTGCAGTATTTT. Translating gives CASSPISGLAGLQYF.

The chain joins TRBV28 to TRBJ2-7, with a weak D call TRBD1 (5 bases). This CDR3 has 14 amino acids. Germline values: CDR1 MDHEN, CDR2 SYDVKM. Trimming left V 5 bases short and J 7 bases short, with 18 bases between. The CDR3 loop reads CASSNGQIPGEQYF. DNA for the CDR3: TGTGCCAGCAGTAACGGACAAATTCCTGGGGAGCAGTACTTC.

This chain uses TRBV7-2 with TRBJ2-7, with 13 bases that match TRBD2. The CDR3 is made up of 15 amino acids. Germline CDR1 SGHTA, CDR2 FQGNSA. V gave up 4 bases and J gave up 3 bases; unmatched junction bases: 3. The CDR3 coding sequence is TGTGCCAGCAGCTATACTAGCGGGGGGGGCTACGAGCAGTACTTC. This gives the protein CASSYTSGGGYEQYF. The variable domain in full, with the rest retrieved from reference TRBV7-2 and TRBJ2-7, is GAGVSQSPSNKVTEKGKDVELRCDPISGHTALYWYRQSLGQGLEFLIYFQGNSAPDKSGLPSDRFSAERTGGSVSTLTIQRTQQEDSAVYLCASSYTSGGGYEQYFGPGTRLTVT.